These T cell receptor beta chains were read from a single sample in a study of shared clonotypes between healthy human individuals. Measured with immunoSEQ multiplex PCR; TCRdb has only the in-frame clones, and not every one. This sample yields some 2,500,000 clones, of which less than 95% are seen a single time; 0.3% to 0.4% belongs to the top ten. The sequencing input was naive CD4+ T cells from PBMCs. These TCRs come from a man younger than 35 in good health. Some clones in this sample may be carry-over from other donors' samples. Each CDR3 is given with its conserved first and last residue. The D gene is left open where the match is weak. Clone size is given for some rows only: seen once, a few or many times, or a class if the clone is expanded.

j_call d_call v_call clone_size cdr3_nt cdr3_aa
TRBJ2-1 TRBD2 TRBV9 . TGTGCCAGCAGCGTGACGGCGTCTAGCGGGAGCCTAAACTACAATGAGCAGTTCTTC CASSVTASSGSLNYNEQFF
TRBJ2-7 . TRBV5-1 . TGCGCCAGCAGCTTGGGCCAGGGAGGCTACGAGCAGTACTTC CASSLGQGGYEQYF
TRBJ2-5 . TRBV9 . TGTGCCAGCAGCGAGACCCTGGACAGCCAAGAGACCCAGTACTTC CASSETLDSQETQYF
TRBJ2-7 . TRBV7-2 once TGTGCCAGCAGCTTAGGGGTAGCGGCAAACTACGAGCAGTACTTC CASSLGVAANYEQYF
TRBJ2-2 . TRBV5-8 . TGTGCCAGCAGCTTATTCCGCAAGAACACCGGGGAGCTGTTTTTT CASSLFRKNTGELFF
TRBJ1-2 TRBD1 TRBV6-1 . TGTGCCACCCGGACAGGGCGTTCAGGCTACACCTTC CATRTGRSGYTF
TRBJ2-3 . TRBV27 . TGTGCCAGCAGCGTACTCGGACGGACAGATACGCAGTATTTT CASSVLGRTDTQYF
TRBJ1-3 TRBD1 TRBV5-1 . TGCGCCAGCAGCCAGGGACAGGGAACTGGAAACACCATATATTTT CASSQGQGTGNTIYF
TRBJ2-3 TRBD2 TRBV5-1 . TGCGCCAGCAGCTTGCTAGCGGGAGGGGGAGATACGCAGTATTTT CASSLLAGGGDTQYF
TRBJ1-4 . TRBV5-1 . TGCGCCAGCAGCTTGAATAGCGGGCAGGGGAATGAAAAACTGTTTTTT CASSLNSGQGNEKLFF
TRBJ2-7 TRBD2 TRBV5-4 . TGTGCCAGCAGCTTGTTGGGTAGCGGGAGATACGAGCAGTACTTC CASSLLGSGRYEQYF
TRBJ1-3 . TRBV5-8 . TGTGCCAGCAAAAACAGGGCCTCTGGAAACACCATATATTTT CASKNRASGNTIYF
TRBJ2-1 . TRBV13 . TGTGCCAGCAGCCCATCCCTCGGCGCAGGGGGAGGGAATGAGCAGTTCTTC CASSPSLGAGGGNEQFF
TRBJ2-3 TRBD1 TRBV9 once TGTGCCAGCAGCGACGGGACAGGGGTGTCAGATACGCAGTATTTT CASSDGTGVSDTQYF
TRBJ1-2 TRBD1 TRBV30 few TGTGCCTGGACCTCACAGGGGAACTATGGCTACACCTTC CAWTSQGNYGYTF
TRBJ1-5 . TRBV28 . TGTGCCAGCAGTGTTACTGGAAGGGGAGGTAGCAATCAGCCCCAGCATTTT CASSVTGRGGSNQPQHF
TRBJ1-2 TRBD1 TRBV5-4 . TGTGCCAGCAGCGTAACCGGGACAGGGTGGCGTGGCTACACCTTC CASSVTGTGWRGYTF
TRBJ1-6 . TRBV6-6 . TGTGCCAGCAGCACCGGCTCCTATAATTCACCCCTCCACTTT CASSTGSYNSPLHF
TRBJ2-3 TRBD2 TRBV19 . TGTGCCAGTAGTATTAGGACTAGCGGGAGGAGCACAGATACGCAGTATTTT CASSIRTSGRSTDTQYF
TRBJ2-7 . TRBV5-5 . TGTGCCAGCAGCTTGGCCGTGGGAGAGCAGTACTTC CASSLAVGEQYF
TRBJ2-2 . TRBV5-1 . TGCGCCAGCGGAGGGACTGAGAACACCGGGGAGCTGTTTTTT CASGGTENTGELFF
TRBJ2-5 . TRBV11-2 . TGTGCCAGCAGCTTAATAGGGCCCGTGGAGACCCAGTACTTC CASSLIGPVETQYF